This T cell receptor (beta chain) originates from a study of lymphopenia after photon versus proton radiotherapy. Study-level points and caveats: Relative stability marked proton patients; photon patients lost diversity and naive cells. Post-nadir diversity loss with photons came from oligoclonal expansion, particularly CD8+ Temra cells.

Note on this clone: Its antigen is as yet unknown.

The CDR3 is 14 residues long. Germline CDR1 and CDR2: SNHLY and FYNNEI. V shed 7 bases and J 0 bases; nucleotides not matched to a gene: 4. Profiling relied on immunoSEQ multiplex PCR, and the TCRdb table lists in-frame clones only, not all of them. The table records more than 45,000 clones, under 95% of them present only once. The V gene is TRBV2, the J gene TRBJ1-2; TRBD1 matches 8 bases. This receptor was obtained from a woman aged 40-49 years with cholangiocarcinoma. Material: peripheral blood, obtained from a patient treated with photon-based radiotherapy. The chain's CDR3 is CASMMTGANYGYTF. The CDR3 nucleotides read TGTGCCAGCATGATGACAGGGGCTAACTATGGCTACACCTTC.